These 26 T cell receptor beta chains share one sample of origin, sequenced in a study of relationships among human T cell subsets. CD4+CD25+ regulatory T cells came from anti-CD25 bead selection of positively selected CD4+ cells. From mRNA, alpha and beta CDR3 regions were amplified using semiquantitative ARM-PCR. Exponential amplification used communal superprimers after tagged nested gene-specific primers in ARM-PCR. Each CDR3 protein gets one entry after TCRdb re-called the multiplex PCR reads with MiXCR. Of about 14,000 distinct CDR3 sequences listed, 60% were seen once; the top ten hold 2.1%. The sequencing sample was made of Tregs sorted from blood. These receptors all come from a man aged 40-49 years in good health.

V is TRBV11-2 and J is TRBJ2-5; tentative D call: TRBD1 (5 bases). CDR1 and CDR2 (germline): SGHAT, FQNNGV. The V end lost 7 bases, the J end lost 5 bases, and 23 bases lay between the germline ends. The CDR3 is 16 amino acids. CDR3 region: CASTLSVGLKSETQYF. In DNA form, the CDR3 reads TGTGCCAGCACCCTCTCGGTGGGGCTTAAATCGGAGACCCAGTACTTC.

The rearrangement links TRBV20-1 to TRBJ1-1; 7 nucleotides agree with TRBD1. The CDR3 is made up of 15 amino acids. Germline CDR1 reads DFQATT; CDR2 reads SNEGSKA (reference sequence). With 4 bases clipped from V and 4 bases from J, the junction kept 12 bases outside the gene matches. The CDR3 loop is CSAIGFPAGGTEAFF. CDR3 DNA: TGCAGTGCTATCGGCTTCCCCGCAGGGGGCACTGAAGCTTTCTTT.

V is TRBV11-2 and J is TRBJ2-5; no reliable D call. CDR1 SGHAT and CDR2 FQNNGV come from the germline V gene. The V and J ends lost 6 bases and 5 bases respectively, with 22 bases between them. This CDR3 comprises 16 residues. CDR3 coding DNA: TGTGCCAGCAGTGACACCCTGGCTCCAGGCCTGGAGACCCAGTACTTC. Encoded protein: CASSDTLAPGLETQYF.

In regard to this clonotype: Germline and junction disagree at one end, which may indicate a read error. V gene TRBV4-1 combines with J gene TRBJ2-7; the match to TRBD2 covers 7 bases. The V gene's germline CDR1 is MGHRA and CDR2 YSYEKL. The CDR3 consists of 17 residues. CDR3: CANSQFNLRERSYEQYF. The CDR3 coding sequence is TGCGCCAACAGCCAATTTAATCTGCGGGAGCGGTCTTACGAGCAGTACTTC.

This clonotype came up a few times. The chain uses TRBV20-1 and TRBJ2-6; tentatively, D is TRBD1 (5 bases). CDR3 length: 15 amino acids. Germline-derived CDR1 and CDR2 are DFQATT and SNEGSKA (reference sequence). Trimming stripped 3 bases from V and 0 bases from J, with 9 bases between. CDR3 nucleotide sequence: TGCAGTGCTAGCAGGGATACCTCTGGGGCCAACGTCCTGACTTTC. It codes for CSASRDTSGANVLTF.

V gene TRBV7-9 combines with J gene TRBJ1-1; 7 nucleotides match TRBD1. Germline CDR1 is SEHNR and CDR2 is FQNEAQ (reference sequence). Germline trimming cut 4 bases from V and 11 bases from J; bases unmatched to any gene: 13. This CDR3 is built from 14 residues. CDR3 in DNA: TGTGCCAGCAGCTCAAGACAGGGAAGAGGGGAGGCTTTCTTT. It translates to CASSSRQGRGEAFF.

This clonotype was seen more than once but under ten times. The chain employs TRBV28 and TRBJ2-4, with 7 bases fitting TRBD2. CDR3 length: 16 residues. Germline V gene lookup returns CDR1 MDHEN and CDR2 SYDVKM. After removal of 3 bases from V and 7 bases from J, the junction contained 12 bases not matched to a gene. The CDR3 coding sequence is TGTGCCAGCAGTTTTACCGCCGCGGGAGCGTTGAACATTCAGTACTTC. It translates to CASSFTAAGALNIQYF.

A few counts support this clonotype. The chain combines TRBV14 with TRBJ1-6, with D unclear. Germline lookup yields CDR1 SGHDN and CDR2 FVKESK. Trimming shortened V by 2 bases and J by 10 bases, and 15 bases separated the two germline ends. The length of the CDR3 is 15 residues. This CDR3 is CASSQLGPYGSPLHF. The DNA for the CDR3 is TGTGCCAGCAGCCAACTTGGTCCTTACGGGTCACCCCTCCACTTT.

Relative to its sample, this clonotype is medium-sized. The genes are TRBV4-1 and TRBJ1-5, with 9 nucleotides matching TRBD1. The V segment lost 6 bases and the J segment 3 bases; nucleotides outside the gene matches: 3. This CDR3 has 14 residues. The germline CDR1 and CDR2 sequences are MGHRA and YSYEKL. CDR3 DNA sequence: TGCGCCAGCAGGGGGACAGGGTTCAATCAGCCCCAGCATTTT. Its translation is CASRGTGFNQPQHF.

The chain carries TRBV11-2 and TRBJ2-1; 13 positions agree with TRBD2. The junction had 9 bases not matched to a gene; V was cut back by 3 bases and J by 7 bases. The germline gives CDR1 SGHAT, CDR2 FQNNGV. The CDR3 contains 17 residues. The CDR3 here is CASSFRTSGSLRNEQFF. CDR3 sequence (DNA): TGTGCCAGCAGCTTCAGGACTAGCGGGAGCCTTAGGAATGAGCAGTTCTTC.

DNA of the CDR3: TGTGCCAGCAGCCTTAACACAGGGGGCCAATCCTACGAGCAGTACTTC. Amino acids: CASSLNTGGQSYEQYF. The J gene is TRBJ2-7, the V gene TRBV12-3 or TRBV12-4; 9 bases map to TRBD1. With 6 bases clipped from V and 1 base from J, the junction kept 10 bases outside the gene matches. The CDR3 contains 16 residues.

The chain employs TRBV5-1 and TRBJ1-1; D remains ambiguous. The CDR3 is 15 residues long. The germline V gene encodes CDR1 SGHRS and CDR2 YFSETQ. Trimming took 0 bases from V and 4 from J, leaving 13 bases between them. The CDR3 sequence is CASSLGKAPITEAFF. Here the CDR3 DNA reads TGCGCCAGCAGCTTGGGGAAGGCGCCGATCACTGAAGCTTTCTTT.

The chain employs TRBV11-2 and TRBJ2-4; 9 nucleotides match TRBD1. Germline trimming cut 4 bases from V and 7 bases from J; bases unmatched to any gene: 8. This CDR3 is 15 amino acids long. Germline V gene lookup returns CDR1 SGHAT and CDR2 FQNNGV. The CDR3 region is CASSSDPGTGNIQYF. CDR3 coding DNA: TGTGCCAGCAGCTCTGACCCTGGGACAGGGAACATTCAGTACTTC.

The rearrangement uses TRBV28 and TRBJ1-5, with D unclear. The V end was cut by 4 bases, the J end by 0 bases, with 10 bases between. Germline V CDR1 and CDR2: MDHEN, SYDVKM. This CDR3 has 15 residues. DNA of the CDR3: TGTGCCAGCAGTTCTCCCACTACTAGCAATCAGCCCCAGCATTTT. Translation gives CASSSPTTSNQPQHF.

The V gene is TRBV30, the J gene TRBJ1-3; D uncertain. Looked up from germline, CDR1 is GTSNPN and CDR2 is SVGIG (reference sequence). The V end was cut by 0 bases, the J end by 0 bases, with 9 bases between. The length of the CDR3 is 15 residues. CDR3 DNA: TGTGCCTGGAGTGTACGGGCAAGCTCTGGAAACACCATATATTTT. It is translated as CAWSVRASSGNTIYF.

This chain connects TRBV29-1 to TRBJ2-7; a weak D match, TRBD2 (5 bases). V gave up 7 bases and J gave up 0 bases, with 13 bases separating them. Germline V gene data show CDR1 as SQVTM and CDR2 as ANQGSEA. CDR3 size: 13 residues. As DNA, the CDR3 is TGCAGCGCGAGAGGGAGTGGCTCCTACGAGCAGTACTTC. Amino acid sequence: CSARGSGSYEQYF.

In its sample, this clonotype was seen a few times. The V and J genes are TRBV6-5 and TRBJ1-6; 7 positions match TRBD1. This CDR3 spans 18 amino acids. Per germline, CDR1 MNHEY and CDR2 SVGAGI. J gave up 1 base and V 2 bases, and 8 bases lay outside the gene matches. CDR3 sequence: CASSYRAGTASYNSPLHF. DNA of the CDR3: TGTGCCAGCAGTTACCGGGCAGGGACAGCGTCCTATAATTCACCCCTCCACTTT.

The V gene is TRBV7-8, the J gene TRBJ1-5; TRBD1 aligns across 7 bases. V was clipped by 6 bases and J by 3 bases; unmatched bases: 11. The CDR3 spans 16 residues. Germline CDR1 SGHVS, CDR2 FQNEAQ. The CDR3 DNA sequence: TGTGCCAGCAGTAATATCAGGACAGGAGCCAATCAGCCCCAGCATTTT. Its translation: CASSNIRTGANQPQHF.

Only one count was recorded for this clonotype. The chain uses TRBV29-1 and TRBJ2-3; TRBD2 aligns across 8 bases. The CDR3 sequence is 23 residues long. Germline V CDR1 and CDR2: SQVTM, ANQGSEA. The J segment lost 1 base and the V segment lost 6 bases, leaving 33 bases of the junction unmatched. The CDR3 sequence is CSVGGPGAIPGSAGGFGTDTQYF. The CDR3 DNA reads TGCAGCGTGGGGGGTCCGGGGGCGATACCGGGATCGGCGGGAGGATTTGGCACAGATACGCAGTATTTT.

CDR3 DNA sequence: TGTGCCAGCAGTGAAGCTGCGGGAGGGACGGAGACCCAGTACTTC. Protein sequence: CASSEAAGGTETQYF. The chain uses TRBV2 and TRBJ2-5, with 9 bases matching TRBD2. Germline lookup yields CDR1 SNHLY and CDR2 FYNNEI. The CDR3 totals 15 residues. V was pared by 0 bases and J by 5 bases, with 4 bases of the junction left unmatched. Combining the CDR3 with reference TRBV2 and TRBJ2-5 gives the whole variable domain EPEVTQTPSHQVTQMGQEVILRCVPISNHLYFYWYRQILGQKVEFLVSFYNNEISEKSEIFDDQFSVERPDGSNFTLKIRSTKLEDSAMYFCASSEAAGGTETQYFGPGTRLLVL.

The chain is built from TRBV11-2 and TRBJ1-4, with D possibly matching TRBD1 (5 bases). Germline CDR1 and CDR2: SGHAT and FQNNGV. There are 14 residues in the CDR3. V was pared by 5 bases and J by 11 bases, with 18 bases between. In nucleotides, the CDR3 is TGTGCCAGCAGCGCGGGACTGCGCTCCATCAAACTGTTTTTT. Its protein is CASSAGLRSIKLFF.

CDR3 in DNA: TGTGCCAGCAGTTCGGGGGTTACTATGGGACCTCAAGAGACCCAGTACTTC. Its protein is CASSSGVTMGPQETQYF. The chain combines TRBV27 with TRBJ2-5; D possibly corresponds to TRBD2 (6 bases). V was shortened by 4 bases and J by 2 bases, with 20 bases between the two germline ends. Germline CDR1 is MNHEY and CDR2 is SMNVEV (reference sequence). This CDR3 has 17 amino acids.

The DNA of the CDR3 is TGTGCCAGCAGCTTAGGCCCAGGGTCCTACGAGCAGTACTTC. It encodes CASSLGPGSYEQYF. The chain recombines TRBV7-8 with TRBJ2-7; tentatively, D is TRBD1 (5 bases). In germline, CDR1 is SGHVS, CDR2 FQNEAQ. The CDR3 contains 14 residues. Trimming stripped 1 base from V and 1 base from J, with 8 bases between.

This sequence joins TRBV3-1 and TRBJ2-1, with 10 positions matching TRBD2. V shed 2 bases, J shed 3 bases, and the junction held 4 bases outside the gene matches. The CDR3 sequence is 16 residues long. From germline, CDR1 is LGHDT and CDR2 YNNKEL (reference sequence). For the CDR3, the DNA is TGTGCCAGCAGCCAACCTAGCGGGAGTAACTACAATGAGCAGTTCTTC. This translates into CASSQPSGSNYNEQFF.

The chain combines TRBV29-1 with TRBJ2-1; 7 bases are shared with TRBD2. The germline V gene encodes CDR1 SQVTM and CDR2 ANQGSEA. The CDR3 spans 14 residues. J gave up 3 bases and V 7 bases, and 9 bases lay outside the gene matches. The CDR3 sequence is CSGRPGTNYNEQFF. CDR3 coding DNA: TGCAGCGGGCGCCCAGGGACTAACTACAATGAGCAGTTCTTC.

The chain combines TRBV29-1 with TRBJ1-3; D gene uncertain. Germline V gives CDR1 SQVTM, CDR2 ANQGSEA. The CDR3 consists of 13 residues. V was cut by 3 bases and J by 0 bases, with 6 bases left in between. CDR3 sequence reads: CSVETFSGNTIYF. The DNA for the CDR3 is TGCAGCGTTGAGACCTTCTCTGGAAACACCATATATTTT.